The text below deals with one TCR beta chain. The antigen remains unidentified. The data were obtained in a study of Ad26.COV2.S vaccination and SARS-CoV-2 variants. Across the study: Donor got 5x10^10 or 1x10^11 viral particles of Ad26.COV2.S.

Treatment denoted: roughly 19 received Ad26.COV2.S at low or high dose, single or two shots; roughly five received placebo; per-sample allocation not given. Vaccine and placebo recipients were sampled on day 63 after the first injection. An Ad26 vector expressing Wuhan-strain SARS-CoV-2 spike constituted the vaccine. Study results and limitations: Vaccine recipients surpassed placebo recipients in spike-specific TCR breadth. After vaccination, substantial breadth of spike-specific CD8+ and CD4+ responses was reported.

The V gene's germline CDR1 is SGHVS and CDR2 FNYEAQ. This CDR3 region has 13 residues. Deletions cut 9 bases from V and 6 bases from J, with 16 bases between. The method was immunoSEQ multiplex PCR; TCRdb's version includes in-frame clones alone and lacks a portion of them. The sample carries 300,000 to 450,000 clones, more than 75% recorded once. This rearrangement joins TRBV7-6 to TRBJ2-3; possibly TRBD2 for D (6 bases). The source of this sequence is a person between 18 and 59 years old who received the Ad26.COV2.S COVID-19 vaccine or a placebo. This specimen consisted of peripheral blood, obtained in a trial of Ad26.COV2.S vaccine versus placebo. In DNA form, the CDR3 reads TGTGCCAGTGCGTTCGGGAGCTTCGATACGCAGTATTTT. Encoded protein: CASAFGSFDTQYF.